The 20 T cell receptor beta chains below were found in one sample sequenced in a study of identical twins. TCRdb itself ran the 5' RACE reads through MiXCR, one entry per CDR3 protein. The table lists 1.5 million to 2 million distinct CDR3 sequences, roughly 35% of them singletons. Sequenced input: cord blood. The receptors stem from a newborn girl in good health.

This rearrangement joins TRBV29-1 to TRBJ2-2; weak D call: TRBD1 (6 bases). The CDR3 has 10 amino acids. V gave up 7 bases and J gave up 9 bases, with 9 bases separating them. Germline values: CDR1 SQVTM, CDR2 ANQGSEA. CDR3 nucleotides: TGCAGCGCCCAGGGGAGGGAGCTGTTTTTT. Protein sequence: CSAQGRELFF.

The rearrangement links TRBV6-5 to TRBJ1-4, with 7 positions matching TRBD1. Looked up from germline, CDR1 is MNHEY and CDR2 is SVGAGI. The CDR3 is 15 residues long. The trim removed 2 bases at V and 5 bases at J, leaving 5 bases unmatched. CDR3 nucleotides: TGTGCCAGCAGTTACGGGTACAGGGGAAATGAAAAACTGTTTTTT. Protein sequence: CASSYGYRGNEKLFF.

The rearrangement uses TRBV4-1 and TRBJ2-5; TRBD2 agrees at 7 bases. This CDR3 comprises 17 residues. Germline CDR1 is MGHRA and CDR2 is YSYEKL. V dropped 3 bases and J dropped 11; count of bases not matched to a gene: 21. CDR3 residues: CASSHGIGGGWYNEQYF. Written as DNA, the CDR3 is TGCGCCAGCAGCCACGGTATTGGGGGGGGGTGGTACAATGAGCAGTACTTC.

The chain has TRBV11-2 and TRBJ2-3; 7 bases line up with TRBD1. There are 16 residues in the CDR3. The V and J ends lost 5 bases and 0 bases, in that order; junction bases with no gene match: 8. Looked up from germline, CDR1 is SGHAT and CDR2 is FQNNGV. CDR3 coding DNA: TGTGCCAGCAGCCAGGGGGACCCACCTAGCACAGATACGCAGTATTTT. Amino acid sequence: CASSQGDPPSTDTQYF.

This clonotype was detected a few times. The chain couples TRBV27 to TRBJ1-6; D gene uncertain. V was trimmed by 4 bases and J by 8 bases, leaving 9 bases between them. The V gene's germline CDR1 is MNHEY and CDR2 SMNVEV (reference sequence). CDR3 length equals 13 residues. DNA for the CDR3: TGTGCCAGCAGTTCCTCAAGGTATTCACCCCTCCACTTT. It specifies CASSSSRYSPLHF.

Written as DNA, the CDR3 is TGCGCCAGCAGCCAACAACCGACTATCCCCACAGATACGCAGTATTTT. This translates into CASSQQPTIPTDTQYF. This chain uses TRBV4-1 with TRBJ2-3; weak D call: TRBD2 (5 bases). The CDR3 totals 16 residues. Germline values: CDR1 MGHRA, CDR2 YSYEKL. Deletions cut 2 bases from V and 2 bases from J, with 14 bases between.

V and J are TRBV5-1 and TRBJ2-1; 8 bases fit TRBD2. Matching the DNA end better, TRBJ2-7 makes the J call doubtful. Germline CDR1 and CDR2: SGHRS and YFSETQ. The CDR3 is made up of 16 amino acids. The CDR3, as DNA: TGCGCCAGCAGCCCACCCACTAGCGGCATCGACAATGAGCAGTACTTC. Its protein is CASSPPTSGIDNEQYF.

This chain links TRBV4-2 with TRBJ1-6; D might be TRBD1 (5 bases). V lost 0 bases to trimming and J lost 8 bases, with 17 bases between them. CDR1 and CDR2 from the germline V gene are LGHNA and YNFKEQ. The CDR3 is made up of 17 amino acids. CDR3 amino acids: CASSQDGPGRLDSPLHF. CDR3 coding DNA: TGTGCCAGCAGCCAAGATGGCCCAGGGAGGTTGGATTCACCCCTCCACTTT.

The rearrangement uses TRBV20-1 and TRBJ2-4; TRBD1 might be the D (6 bases). Germline-derived CDR1 and CDR2 are DFQATT and SNEGSKA (reference sequence). Between the trimmed V and J ends, which lost 1 base and 13 bases, there was a span of 20 bases. This CDR3 comprises 14 residues. The CDR3 DNA reads TGCAGTGCTAGAGTTCGGGGACACCGCTACGTGCAGTACTTC. It yields the protein CSARVRGHRYVQYF.

To note about this clonotype: A clone one base away is much larger, so this may be a read error. The CDR3 sequence is CACSLTGDNSPLHF. In DNA form, the CDR3 reads TGCGCCTGCAGCTTGACAGGGGATAATTCACCCCTCCACTTT. V usage is TRBV5-1 and J usage is TRBJ1-6, with 8 bases identical to TRBD1. CDR3 size: 14 residues. Germline values: CDR1 SGHRS, CDR2 YFSETQ.

V and J are TRBV6-2 or TRBV6-3 and TRBJ2-1, with a tentative D call TRBD2 (5 bases). Per germline, CDR1 MNHEY and CDR2 SVGEGT. This CDR3 contains 15 residues. Trimming stripped 2 bases from V and 3 bases from J, with 11 bases between. Written as DNA, the CDR3 is TGTGCCAGCAGTTACGGGGAGCCAAACTACAATGAGCAGTTCTTC. Protein: CASSYGEPNYNEQFF.

The J gene is TRBJ2-7, the V gene TRBV5-1, with TRBD2 matching 8 bases. With 0 bases clipped from V and 3 bases from J, the junction kept 5 bases outside the gene matches. The CDR3 is 15 residues long. From germline, CDR1 is SGHRS and CDR2 YFSETQ. CDR3 residues: CASSLVAGINYEQYF. For the CDR3, the DNA is TGCGCCAGCAGCTTGGTAGCGGGGATTAACTACGAGCAGTACTTC.

This clonotype was observed a handful of times. The chain carries TRBV5-1 and TRBJ2-7; 9 bases are shared with TRBD1. J was trimmed by 4 bases and V by 0 bases; bases with no gene match: 5. CDR1 and CDR2 (germline): SGHRS, YFSETQ. The CDR3 is 15 amino acids. DNA of the CDR3: TGCGCCAGCAGCTTGGTCTACAGGGGGCGGTACGAGCAGTACTTC. It specifies CASSLVYRGRYEQYF.

Concerning this clonotype: The junction does not match germline at one end; this may be a read error. J is TRBJ2-1 and V is TRBV20-1, with 9 bases aligning to TRBD2. CDR1 is DFQATT and CDR2 is SNEGSKA in the germline V gene (reference sequence). The length of the CDR3 is 17 residues. CDR3 protein: CSAGDDLAGILYNEQFF. CDR3 coding DNA: TGCAGTGCTGGAGATGACCTAGCGGGGATCCTCTACAATGAGCAGTTCTTC.

In this sample, this clonotype turned up a few times. This chain's CDR3 is CASSVWGGSTDTQYF. For the CDR3, the DNA is TGTGCCAGCAGCGTATGGGGGGGCTCAACAGATACGCAGTATTTT. V is TRBV9 and J is TRBJ2-3; a possible D gene is TRBD2 (7 bases). V gave up 1 base and J gave up 3 bases, with 12 bases separating them. The CDR3 runs to 15 residues. CDR1 and CDR2 (germline): SGDLS, YYNGEE.

The J gene is TRBJ1-2, the V gene TRBV6-1; no firm D call. With 0 bases removed from V and 0 bases from J, the gap between germline ends came to 11 bases. CDR1 is MNHNS and CDR2 is SASEGT in the germline V gene. CDR3 length: 16 amino acids. The CDR3, as DNA: TGTGCCAGCAGTGAAGCTCGGGGAAGGGCTAACTATGGCTACACCTTC. Translation: CASSEARGRANYGYTF.

V is TRBV27 and J is TRBJ2-3; D call uncertain. V was pared by 6 bases and J by 10 bases, with 11 bases between. The CDR3 spans 11 residues. Germline loops: CDR1 MNHEY, CDR2 SMNVEV (reference sequence). CDR3 amino acids: CASSLLGAQYF. Written as DNA, the CDR3 is TGTGCCAGCAGCCTCCTTGGGGCGCAGTATTTT.

This clonotype was recorded a few times. The chain links TRBV3-1 to TRBJ2-3; 10 positions match TRBD2. The CDR3 sequence is 17 residues long. The germline gives CDR1 LGHDT, CDR2 YNNKEL (reference sequence). J lost 4 bases, V lost 0 bases, and 7 bases had no gene match. The CDR3 sequence: CASSQDPLAGVSDTQYF. The CDR3 DNA sequence: TGTGCCAGCAGCCAAGATCCCCTAGCGGGAGTGTCAGATACGCAGTATTTT.

V is TRBV6-6 and J is TRBJ2-5, with 10 bases identical to TRBD1. CDR1 MNHNY and CDR2 SVGAGI come from the germline V gene (reference sequence). This CDR3 has 17 residues. After removal of 2 bases from V and 11 bases from J, the junction contained 17 bases not matched to a gene. CDR3 amino acids: CASSYQAGQGSYNEQYF. DNA of the CDR3: TGTGCCAGCAGTTACCAGGCGGGACAGGGGTCCTACAATGAGCAGTACTTC.

The V call is TRBV28, the J call TRBJ2-3; D remains unclear. Per the germline V gene, CDR1 is MDHEN and CDR2 is SYDVKM. V was shortened by 5 bases and J by 6 bases, with 18 bases between the two germline ends. CDR3 size: 15 residues. DNA for the CDR3: TGTGCCAGCAGTCGGGCCGCCATCACGACGGATACGCAGTATTTT. It translates to CASSRAAITTDTQYF. The whole variable domain, remainder taken from reference TRBV28 and TRBJ2-3, is DVKVTQSSRYLVKRTGEKVFLECVQDMDHENMFWYRQDPGLGLRLIYFSYDVKMKEKGDIPEGYSVSREKKERFSLILESASTNQTSMYLCASSRAAITTDTQYFGPGTRLTVL.